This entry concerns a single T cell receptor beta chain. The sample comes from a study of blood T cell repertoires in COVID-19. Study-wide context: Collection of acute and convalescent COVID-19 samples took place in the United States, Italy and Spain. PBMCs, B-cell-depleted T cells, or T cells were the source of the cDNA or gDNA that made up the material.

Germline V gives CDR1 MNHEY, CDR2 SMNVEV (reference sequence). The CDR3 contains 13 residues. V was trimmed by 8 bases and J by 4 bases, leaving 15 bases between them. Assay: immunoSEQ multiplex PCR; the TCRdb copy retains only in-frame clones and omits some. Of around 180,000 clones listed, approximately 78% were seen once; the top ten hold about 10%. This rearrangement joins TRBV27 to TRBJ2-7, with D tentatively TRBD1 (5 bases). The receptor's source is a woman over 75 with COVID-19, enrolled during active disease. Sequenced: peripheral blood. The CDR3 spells CASCKGADYEQYF. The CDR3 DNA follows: TGTGCCAGCTGTAAAGGGGCCGATTACGAGCAGTACTTC.